This record covers a single TCR beta chain. Data came from immunoSEQ multiplex PCR; TCRdb stores just in-frame clones and leaves some out. The sample lists 74,000 or so clones; 84% were seen once. This sample stems from a study of T cell responses to AZD1222 COVID-19 vaccine. Turning to the study itself: Timing groups of about 4 and about 12 weeks for second doses were pooled.

CDR1 and CDR2 (germline): ENHRY, SYGVKD. The CDR3 spans 15 residues. The germline V and J ends were trimmed by 6 bases and 3 bases, with 14 bases remaining between them. The chain has TRBV10-3 and TRBJ1-4; possibly TRBD1 for D (6 bases). This specimen consisted of peripheral blood, obtained on day 0 of AZD1222 vaccination. The TCR was taken from an adult in good health. The CDR3 region is CAISAYRAANEKLFF. In nucleotides, the CDR3 is TGTGCCATCAGCGCCTACAGGGCTGCTAATGAAAAACTGTTTTTT.